This record looks at one T cell receptor (beta chain) sequence and its context. The CDR3 extends over 13 amino acids. Per the germline V gene, CDR1 is LNHNV and CDR2 is YYDKDF (reference sequence). V lost 6 bases and J lost 6; bases outside the gene matches: 6. These data are taken from a study of blood T cell repertoires in COVID-19. Clones were read by immunoSEQ multiplex PCR, and TCRdb kept only the in-frame ones, dropping some. The sample shows 650,000 to 800,000 clones, approximately 90% of them seen only once. The V gene is TRBV15, the J gene TRBJ2-7, with 9 positions matching TRBD1. This sequence was found in a young woman with acute or convalescent COVID-19. The specimen sequenced was peripheral blood. The CDR3 DNA reads TGTGCCACCAGTAGAACAGGGGGCGGCGAGCAGTACTTC. It specifies CATSRTGGGEQYF.